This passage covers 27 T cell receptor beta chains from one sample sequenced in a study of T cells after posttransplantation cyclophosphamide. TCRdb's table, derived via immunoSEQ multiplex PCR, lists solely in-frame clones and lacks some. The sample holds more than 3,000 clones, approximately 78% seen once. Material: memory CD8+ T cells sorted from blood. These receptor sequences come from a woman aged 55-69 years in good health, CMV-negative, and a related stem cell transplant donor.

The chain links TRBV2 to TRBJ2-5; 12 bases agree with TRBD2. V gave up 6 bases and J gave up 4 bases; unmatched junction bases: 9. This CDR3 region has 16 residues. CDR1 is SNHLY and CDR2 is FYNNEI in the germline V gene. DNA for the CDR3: TGTGCCAGCAGACTCGGAACTAGCGGGAGGAGAGAGACCCAGTACTTC. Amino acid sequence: CASRLGTSGRRETQYF.

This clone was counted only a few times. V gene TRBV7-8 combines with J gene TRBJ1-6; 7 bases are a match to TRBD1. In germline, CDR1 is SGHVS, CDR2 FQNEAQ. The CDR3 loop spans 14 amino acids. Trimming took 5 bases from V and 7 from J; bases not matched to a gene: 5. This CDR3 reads CASSQGVGNSPLHF. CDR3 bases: TGTGCCAGCAGCCAGGGGGTAGGCAATTCACCCCTCCACTTT.

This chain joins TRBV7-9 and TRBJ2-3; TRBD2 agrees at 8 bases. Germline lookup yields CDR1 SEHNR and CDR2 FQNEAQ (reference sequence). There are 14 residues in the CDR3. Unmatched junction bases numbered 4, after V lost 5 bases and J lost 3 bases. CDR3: CASSPSGGTDTQYF. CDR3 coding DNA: TGTGCCAGCAGCCCCAGCGGGGGTACAGATACGCAGTATTTT.

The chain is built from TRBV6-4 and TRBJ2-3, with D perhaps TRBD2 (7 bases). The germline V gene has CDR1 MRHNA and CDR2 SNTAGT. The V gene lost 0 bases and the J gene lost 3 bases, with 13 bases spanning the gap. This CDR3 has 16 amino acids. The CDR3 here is CASSDSEGGGTDTQYF. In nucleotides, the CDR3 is TGTGCCAGCAGTGACTCAGAAGGGGGGGGGACAGATACGCAGTATTTT.

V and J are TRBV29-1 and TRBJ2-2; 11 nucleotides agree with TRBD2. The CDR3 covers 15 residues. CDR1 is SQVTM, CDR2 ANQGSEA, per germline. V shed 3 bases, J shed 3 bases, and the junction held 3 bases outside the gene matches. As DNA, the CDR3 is TGCAGCGTTGACCTAGCGGGGGGTCACACCGGGGAGCTGTTTTTT. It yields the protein CSVDLAGGHTGELFF.

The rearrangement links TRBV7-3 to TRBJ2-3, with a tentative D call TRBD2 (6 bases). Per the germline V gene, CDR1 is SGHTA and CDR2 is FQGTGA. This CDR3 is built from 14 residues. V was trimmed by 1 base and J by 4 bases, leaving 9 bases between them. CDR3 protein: CASSLKTRPDTQYF. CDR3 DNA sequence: TGTGCCAGCAGCTTAAAGACTAGACCAGATACGCAGTATTTT.

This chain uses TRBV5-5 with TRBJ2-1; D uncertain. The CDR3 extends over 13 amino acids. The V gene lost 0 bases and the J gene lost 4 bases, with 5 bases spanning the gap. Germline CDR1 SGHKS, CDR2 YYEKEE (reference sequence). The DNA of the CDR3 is TGTGCCAGCAGCTTGGCCAATTACAATGAGCAGTTCTTC. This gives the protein CASSLANYNEQFF.

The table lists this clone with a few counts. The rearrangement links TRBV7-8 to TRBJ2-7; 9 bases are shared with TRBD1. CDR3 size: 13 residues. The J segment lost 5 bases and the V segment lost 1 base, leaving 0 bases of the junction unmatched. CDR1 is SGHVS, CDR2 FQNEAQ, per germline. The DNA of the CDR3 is TGTGCCAGCAGCTTAGGGACAGGGGACGAGCAGTACGTC. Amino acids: CASSLGTGDEQYV.

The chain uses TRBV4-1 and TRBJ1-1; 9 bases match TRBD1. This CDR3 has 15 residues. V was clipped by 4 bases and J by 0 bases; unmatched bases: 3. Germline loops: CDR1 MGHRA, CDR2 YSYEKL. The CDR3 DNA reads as TGCGCCAGCAGCCGGGGACAGGGCCTGAACACTGAAGCTTTCTTT. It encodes CASSRGQGLNTEAFF.

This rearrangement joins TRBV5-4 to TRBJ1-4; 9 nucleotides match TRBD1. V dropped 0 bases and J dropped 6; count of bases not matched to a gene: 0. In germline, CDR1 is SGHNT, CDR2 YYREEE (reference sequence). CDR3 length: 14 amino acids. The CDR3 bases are TGTGCCAGCAGCTTGGACAGGGGGCATGAAAAACTGTTTTTT. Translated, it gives CASSLDRGHEKLFF.

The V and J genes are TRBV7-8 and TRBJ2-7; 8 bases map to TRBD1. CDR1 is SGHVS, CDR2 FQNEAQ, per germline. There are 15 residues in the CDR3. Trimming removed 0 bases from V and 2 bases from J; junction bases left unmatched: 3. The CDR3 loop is CASSLAVTGAYEQYV. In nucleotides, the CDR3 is TGTGCCAGCAGCTTAGCAGTGACAGGGGCCTACGAGCAGTACGTC.

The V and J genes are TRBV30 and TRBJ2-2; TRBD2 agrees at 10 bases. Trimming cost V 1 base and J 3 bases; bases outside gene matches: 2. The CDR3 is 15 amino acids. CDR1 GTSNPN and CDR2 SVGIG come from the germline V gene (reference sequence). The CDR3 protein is CAWSGAGGDTGELFF. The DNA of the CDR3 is TGTGCCTGGAGTGGAGCGGGAGGGGACACCGGGGAGCTGTTTTTT.

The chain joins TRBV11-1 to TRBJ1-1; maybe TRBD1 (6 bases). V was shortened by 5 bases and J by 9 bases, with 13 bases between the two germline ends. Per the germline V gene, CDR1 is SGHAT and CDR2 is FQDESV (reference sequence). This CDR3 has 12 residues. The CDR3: CASSTGSLKAFF. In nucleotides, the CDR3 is TGTGCCAGCAGCACAGGGTCCCTGAAAGCTTTCTTT.

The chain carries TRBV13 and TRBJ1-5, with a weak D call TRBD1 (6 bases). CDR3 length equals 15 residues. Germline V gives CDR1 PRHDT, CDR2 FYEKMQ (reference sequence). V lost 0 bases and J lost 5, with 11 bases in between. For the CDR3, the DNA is TGTGCCAGCAGCTTAGGACAGGGCCCATATCAGCCCCAGCATTTT. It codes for CASSLGQGPYQPQHF.

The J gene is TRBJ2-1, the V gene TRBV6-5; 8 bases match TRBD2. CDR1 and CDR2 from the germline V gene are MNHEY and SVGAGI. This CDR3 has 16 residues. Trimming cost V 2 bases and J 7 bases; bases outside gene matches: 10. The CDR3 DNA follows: TGTGCCAGCAGTTACCAGGTCACTAGCGGAAAAAATGAGCAGTTCTTC. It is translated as CASSYQVTSGKNEQFF.

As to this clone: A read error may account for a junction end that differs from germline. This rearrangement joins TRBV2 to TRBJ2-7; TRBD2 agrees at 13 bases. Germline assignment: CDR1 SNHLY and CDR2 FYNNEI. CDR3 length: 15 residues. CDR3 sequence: CASREGTSGNYEQYF. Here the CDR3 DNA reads TGTGCCAGCAGGGAAGGGACTAGCGGGAACTACGAGCAGTACTTC.

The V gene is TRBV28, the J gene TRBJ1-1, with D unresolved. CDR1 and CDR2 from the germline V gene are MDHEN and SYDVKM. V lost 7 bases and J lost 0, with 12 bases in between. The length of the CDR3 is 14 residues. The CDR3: CASTTWAMNTEAFF. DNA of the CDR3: TGTGCCAGCACCACGTGGGCCATGAACACTGAAGCTTTCTTT. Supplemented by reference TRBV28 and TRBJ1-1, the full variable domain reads DVKVTQSSRYLVKRTGEKVFLECVQDMDHENMFWYRQDPGLGLRLIYFSYDVKMKEKGDIPEGYSVSREKKERFSLILESASTNQTSMYLCASTTWAMNTEAFFGQGTRLTVV.

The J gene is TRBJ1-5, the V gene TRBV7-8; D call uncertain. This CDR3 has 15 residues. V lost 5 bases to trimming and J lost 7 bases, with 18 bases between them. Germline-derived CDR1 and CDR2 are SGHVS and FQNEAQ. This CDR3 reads CASSPTTAGSQPQHF. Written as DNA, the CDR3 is TGTGCCAGCAGCCCCACCACGGCAGGTTCACAGCCCCAGCATTTT.

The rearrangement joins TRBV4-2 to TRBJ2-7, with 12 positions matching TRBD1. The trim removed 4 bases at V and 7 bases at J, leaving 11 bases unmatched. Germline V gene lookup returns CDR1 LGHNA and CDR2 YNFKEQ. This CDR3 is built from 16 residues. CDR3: CASSPIVGTGGGEQYF. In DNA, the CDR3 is TGTGCCAGCAGCCCGATTGTGGGGACAGGGGGCGGGGAGCAGTACTTC.

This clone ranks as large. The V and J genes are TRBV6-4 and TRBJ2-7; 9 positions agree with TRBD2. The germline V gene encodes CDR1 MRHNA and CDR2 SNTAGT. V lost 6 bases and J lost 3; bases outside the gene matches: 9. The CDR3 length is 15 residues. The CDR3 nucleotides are TGTGCCAGCAGGGAACCTGTAGCGGGAGTCTACGAGCAGTACTTC. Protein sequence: CASREPVAGVYEQYF.

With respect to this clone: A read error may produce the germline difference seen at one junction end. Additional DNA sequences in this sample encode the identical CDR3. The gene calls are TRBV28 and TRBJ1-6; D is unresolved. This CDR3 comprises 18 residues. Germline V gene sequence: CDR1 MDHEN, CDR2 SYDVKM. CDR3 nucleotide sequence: TGTGCCAGCAGTTTCTCCAGTGACTTGAGCTCCTATAATTCCCCCCTCCACTTT. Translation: CASSFSSDLSSYNSPLHF.

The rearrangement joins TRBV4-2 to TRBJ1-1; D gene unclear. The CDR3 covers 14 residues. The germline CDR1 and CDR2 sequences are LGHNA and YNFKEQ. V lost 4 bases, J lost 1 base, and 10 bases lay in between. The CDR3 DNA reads TGTGCCAGCAGCCTGGGCACCTCGAACACTGAAGCTTTCTTT. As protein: CASSLGTSNTEAFF.

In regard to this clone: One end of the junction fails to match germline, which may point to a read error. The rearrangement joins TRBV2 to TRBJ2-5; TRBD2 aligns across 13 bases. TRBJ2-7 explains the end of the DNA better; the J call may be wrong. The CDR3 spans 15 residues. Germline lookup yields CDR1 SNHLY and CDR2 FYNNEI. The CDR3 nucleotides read TGTGCCAGCAGGGAAGGGACTAGCGGGAACTACGAGCAGTACTTC. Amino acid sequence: CASREGTSGNYEQYF.

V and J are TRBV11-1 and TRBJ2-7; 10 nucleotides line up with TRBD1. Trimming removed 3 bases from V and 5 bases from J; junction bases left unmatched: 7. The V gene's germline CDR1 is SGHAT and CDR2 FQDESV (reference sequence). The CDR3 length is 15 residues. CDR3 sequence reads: CASSLVGQGVHEQYF. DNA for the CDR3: TGTGCCAGCAGCTTGGTAGGACAGGGGGTACACGAGCAGTACTTC.

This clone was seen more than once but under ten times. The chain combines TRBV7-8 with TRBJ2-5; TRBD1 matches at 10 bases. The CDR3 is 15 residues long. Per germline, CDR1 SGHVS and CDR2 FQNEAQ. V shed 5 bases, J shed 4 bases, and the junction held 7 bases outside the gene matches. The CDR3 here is CASSTGQGGGETQYF. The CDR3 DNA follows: TGTGCCAGCAGCACCGGACAGGGGGGAGGAGAGACCCAGTACTTC.

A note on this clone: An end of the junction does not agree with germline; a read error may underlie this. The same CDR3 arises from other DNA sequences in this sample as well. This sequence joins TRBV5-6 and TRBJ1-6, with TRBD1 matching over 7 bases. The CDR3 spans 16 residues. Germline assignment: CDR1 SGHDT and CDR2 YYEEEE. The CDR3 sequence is CASSFSGQEYNSPLHF. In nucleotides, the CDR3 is TGTGCCAGCAGCTTTTCCGGACAGGAGTATAATTCCCCCCTCCACTTT.

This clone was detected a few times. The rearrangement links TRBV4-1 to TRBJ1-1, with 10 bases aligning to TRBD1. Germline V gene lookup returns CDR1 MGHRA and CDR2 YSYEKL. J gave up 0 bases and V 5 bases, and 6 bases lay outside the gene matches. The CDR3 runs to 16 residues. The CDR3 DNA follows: TGCGCCAGCAGCGTCGGGACAGGGGCCTTGAACACTGAAGCTTTCTTT. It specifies CASSVGTGALNTEAFF.